This TCR beta chain was recorded in a study of beta chain features in type 1 diabetes. Study results and caveats: The naive, central memory and Treg TCRB repertoires showed an apparent similarity that was greater among patients than among healthy donors.

Reverse transcribing all isolated RNA meant expressed TCRB transcripts were sequenced. Produced via immunoSEQ multiplex PCR; TCRdb's table is partial and in-frame only. Of about 620,000 clones in the sample, around a sixth were seen once. With respect to this clone: Antigen unknown.

This CDR3 contains 16 residues. Germline CDR1 and CDR2: SGHTA and FQGTGA. V gave up 1 base and J gave up 2 bases; unmatched junction bases: 3. The sequenced sample was naive CD4+ T cells from blood. This TCR derives from a man aged 18-30 years in good health. The chain recombines TRBV7-3 with TRBJ2-1; TRBD2 aligns across 9 bases. The CDR3 DNA reads as TGTGCCAGCAGCTTAAAGGGCGGGAGGGCCTACAATGAGCAGTTCTTC. Its protein is CASSLKGGRAYNEQFF.